The 18 T cell receptor beta chains listed next were all sequenced from one sample in a study of blood T cell repertoires in COVID-19. The data were produced by immunoSEQ multiplex PCR, yet TCRdb's version contains in-frame clones alone and is incomplete. The table lists 300,000 to 350,000 clones, over 75% of them singletons. The sequenced sample consisted of PBMCs or T cells enriched from blood (not recorded which). These receptors were obtained from a man under 40 who had recovered from COVID-19.

This CDR3 reads CASSQWPSESGELFF. Written as DNA, the CDR3 is TGCGCCAGCAGCCAATGGCCTAGCGAAAGCGGGGAGCTGTTTTTT. The rearrangement uses TRBV4-3 and TRBJ2-2; D might be TRBD2 (6 bases). V was shortened by 2 bases and J by 7 bases, with 14 bases between the two germline ends. Germline-derived CDR1 and CDR2 are LGHNA and YSLEER. The CDR3 spans 15 residues.

The chain uses TRBV27 and TRBJ2-7; TRBD2 is a possible D gene (6 bases). The CDR3 totals 16 residues. V lost 0 bases and J lost 4, with 16 bases in between. The V gene's germline CDR1 is MNHEY and CDR2 SMNVEV (reference sequence). The CDR3 DNA is TGTGCCAGCAGTTTATCGAGTTTTGAGGGGAGGTACGAGCAGTACTTC. It yields the protein CASSLSSFEGRYEQYF.

This chain links TRBV19 with TRBJ1-1, with D perhaps TRBD1 (5 bases). This CDR3 is 12 amino acids long. The V end lost 5 bases, the J end lost 6 bases, and 10 bases lay between the germline ends. Germline V CDR1 and CDR2: LNHDA, SQIVND (reference sequence). The CDR3 nucleotides are TGTGCCAGTAGTTCGCAGGGTCCTGAAGCTTTCTTT. This sequence encodes CASSSQGPEAFF.

The CDR3 spells CASSKWTSGGSTDTQYF. CDR3 DNA sequence: TGTGCCAGCAGCAAATGGACTAGCGGGGGTAGCACAGATACGCAGTATTTT. This chain connects TRBV21-1 to TRBJ2-3; TRBD2 is the table's D call, not checked against the DNA. TRBV21-1 is noted as a pseudogene. This CDR3 has 17 residues.

This clone was recorded only once. CDR3 bases: TGCGCCAGCAGTGAAGGTTCCGGGATTGAGCAGTACTTC. This gives the protein CASSEGSGIEQYF. This sequence joins TRBV10-2 and TRBJ2-7, with D possibly TRBD2 on 5 matching bases. This CDR3 has 13 residues. V lost 3 bases and J lost 7, with 13 bases in between. Germline assignment: CDR1 WSHSY and CDR2 SAAADI.

The J gene is TRBJ2-5, the V gene TRBV18; TRBD1 aligns across 9 bases. The V and J ends lost 6 bases and 5 bases, in that order; junction bases with no gene match: 7. CDR3 length: 14 amino acids. Germline CDR1 KGHSH, CDR2 LQKENI. The CDR3 DNA is TGTGCCAGCTCCGGACAGGGGTTGGGTGAGACCCAGTACTTC. Protein sequence: CASSGQGLGETQYF.

V gene TRBV19 combines with J gene TRBJ2-1; D ambiguous. The CDR3 runs 15 residues. The germline gives CDR1 LNHDA, CDR2 SQIVND (reference sequence). V was pared by 3 bases and J by 6 bases, with 15 bases between. The CDR3 here is CASSIAPYPSNEQFF. The CDR3 DNA is TGTGCCAGTAGTATTGCCCCCTACCCGAGCAATGAGCAGTTCTTC.

V and J are TRBV18 and TRBJ1-5, with D hard to call. Trimming pared 2 bases from V and 6 bases from J, leaving 8 bases between. The V gene's germline CDR1 is KGHSH and CDR2 LQKENI. This CDR3 is built from 13 residues. CDR3 in amino acids: CASSPLSGQPQHF. In DNA, the CDR3 is TGTGCCAGCTCACCATTGTCCGGTCAGCCCCAGCATTTT.

The J gene is TRBJ1-2, the V gene TRBV6-1, with D unresolved. The length of the CDR3 is 15 residues. The germline V and J ends were trimmed by 1 base and 2 bases, with 11 bases remaining between them. CDR1 is MNHNS and CDR2 is SASEGT in the germline V gene. The CDR3 region is CASSEEVGGNYGYTF. The CDR3 DNA follows: TGTGCCAGCAGTGAAGAGGTCGGAGGGAACTATGGCTACACCTTC.

DNA for the CDR3: TGTGCCAGCAGCCAAGAGCGGGGGGGTTACAATGAGCAGTTCTTC. Protein sequence: CASSQERGGYNEQFF. The rearrangement uses TRBV3-1 (or the pseudogene TRBV3-2) and TRBJ2-1; 9 bases are shared with TRBD2. The CDR3 spans 15 residues. The V segment lost 0 bases and the J segment 4 bases; nucleotides outside the gene matches: 1. Germline loops: CDR1 LGHDT, CDR2 YNNKEL (reference sequence).

V and J are TRBV19 and TRBJ1-5, with TRBD1 matching over 9 bases. V gave up 7 bases and J gave up 1 base; unmatched junction bases: 11. The CDR3 loop spans 17 amino acids. Germline CDR1 is LNHDA and CDR2 is SQIVND (reference sequence). The CDR3, as DNA: TGTGCCAGTAACACTTGGAGGGACAGGGAAAGCAATCAGCCCCAGCATTTT. Amino acid sequence: CASNTWRDRESNQPQHF.

The V and J genes are TRBV7-3 and TRBJ1-6; D is perhaps TRBD1 (6 bases). Germline CDR1 SGHTA, CDR2 FQGTGA. The V and J ends lost 3 bases and 5 bases respectively, with 11 bases between them. The CDR3 covers 15 residues. CDR3 protein: CASSLMTGDNSPLHF. The CDR3 DNA is TGTGCCAGCAGCTTGATGACAGGAGATAATTCACCCCTCCACTTT.

This chain connects TRBV2 to TRBJ2-1; D gene ambiguous. In germline, CDR1 is SNHLY, CDR2 FYNNEI. The V end was cut by 4 bases, the J end by 6 bases, with 10 bases between. CDR3 length: 13 amino acids. The CDR3 spells CASSVSSSNEQFF. Here the CDR3 DNA reads TGTGCCAGCAGTGTATCCTCGAGCAATGAGCAGTTCTTC.

The chain carries TRBV9 and TRBJ2-3, with 14 bases fitting TRBD2. Germline CDR1 SGDLS, CDR2 YYNGEE. The V segment lost 2 bases and the J segment 4 bases; nucleotides outside the gene matches: 3. This CDR3 is built from 16 residues. The CDR3 here is CASSVTSGGAPDTQYF. DNA for the CDR3: TGTGCCAGCAGCGTGACTAGCGGGGGGGCCCCAGATACGCAGTATTTT.

The J gene is TRBJ2-1, the V gene TRBV19; D is uncertain. CDR3 length: 16 amino acids. The germline gives CDR1 LNHDA, CDR2 SQIVND (reference sequence). Trimming cost V 6 bases and J 5 bases, with 20 bases left between them. The CDR3 DNA sequence: TGTGCCAGTAGCCGCTTTGTGACTCAGATGAACAATGAGCAGTTCTTC. It codes for CASSRFVTQMNNEQFF.

This clone was observed a handful of times. V and J are TRBV6-6 and TRBJ2-7; 11 bases are shared with TRBD1. The germline gives CDR1 MNHNY, CDR2 SVGAGI (reference sequence). Trimming at V came to 7 bases and at J to 1 base, leaving 3 bases not matched to a gene. The CDR3 has 14 residues. The CDR3 DNA is TGTGCCAGCAAGGGGACAGGGGGATCCTACGAGCAGTACTTC. Translating gives CASKGTGGSYEQYF.

The rearrangement uses TRBV5-5 and TRBJ2-7; 10 nucleotides match TRBD1. Trimming cost V 4 bases and J 3 bases; bases outside gene matches: 10. Germline V gene sequence: CDR1 SGHKS, CDR2 YYEKEE (reference sequence). The length of the CDR3 is 16 residues. CDR3 bases: TGTGCCAGCAGCCCGCAGGGACAGGGGAATCTCTACGAGCAGTACTTC. Its translation is CASSPQGQGNLYEQYF.

This CDR3 is CASSLGFRTDTGELFF. The CDR3 DNA reads as TGTGCCAGCAGCTTAGGTTTCAGGACAGACACCGGGGAGCTGTTTTTT. The chain couples TRBV7-2 to TRBJ2-2; D may be TRBD1 (6 bases). The CDR3 contains 16 residues. Per germline, CDR1 SGHTA and CDR2 FQGNSA. V dropped 1 base and J dropped 3 bases, with 12 bases sitting between them.